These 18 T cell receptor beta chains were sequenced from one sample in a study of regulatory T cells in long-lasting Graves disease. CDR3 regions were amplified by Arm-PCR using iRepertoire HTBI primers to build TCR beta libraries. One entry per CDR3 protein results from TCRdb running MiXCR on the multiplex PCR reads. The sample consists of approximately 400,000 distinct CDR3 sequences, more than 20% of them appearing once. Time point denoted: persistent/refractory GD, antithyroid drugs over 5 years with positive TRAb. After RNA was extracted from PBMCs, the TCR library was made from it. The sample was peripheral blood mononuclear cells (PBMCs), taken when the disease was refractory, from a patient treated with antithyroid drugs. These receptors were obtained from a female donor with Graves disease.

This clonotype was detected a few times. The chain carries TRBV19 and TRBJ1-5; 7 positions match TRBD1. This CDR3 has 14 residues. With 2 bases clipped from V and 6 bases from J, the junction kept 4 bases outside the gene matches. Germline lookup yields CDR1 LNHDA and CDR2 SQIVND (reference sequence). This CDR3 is CASSIKGQSQPQHF. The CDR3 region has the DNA TGTGCCAGTAGTATAAAGGGACAGTCTCAGCCCCAGCATTTT. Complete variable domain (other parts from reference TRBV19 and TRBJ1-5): DGGITQSPKYLFRKEGQNVTLSCEQNLNHDAMYWYRQDPGQGLRLIYYSQIVNDFQKGDIAEGYSVSREKKESFPLTVTSAQKNPTAFYLCASSIKGQSQPQHFGDGTRLSIL.

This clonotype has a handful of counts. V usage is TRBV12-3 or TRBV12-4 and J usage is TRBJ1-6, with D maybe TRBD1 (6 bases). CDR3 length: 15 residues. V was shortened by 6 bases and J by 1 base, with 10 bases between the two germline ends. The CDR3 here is CASSYQGSYNSPLHF. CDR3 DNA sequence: TGTGCCAGCAGCTATCAGGGGTCCTATAATTCACCCCTCCACTTT.

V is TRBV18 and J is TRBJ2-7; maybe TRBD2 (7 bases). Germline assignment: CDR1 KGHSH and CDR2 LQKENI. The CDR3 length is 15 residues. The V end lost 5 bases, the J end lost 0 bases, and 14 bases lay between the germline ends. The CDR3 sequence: CASSERAGASYEQYF. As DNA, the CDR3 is TGTGCCAGCTCAGAAAGGGCGGGGGCCTCCTACGAGCAGTACTTC. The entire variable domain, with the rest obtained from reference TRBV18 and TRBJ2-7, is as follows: NAGVMQNPRHLVRRRGQEARLRCSPMKGHSHVYWYRQLPEEGLKFMVYLQKENIIDESGMPKERFSAEFPKEGPSILRIQQVVRGDSAAYFCASSERAGASYEQYFGPGTRLTVT.

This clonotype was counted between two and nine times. CDR3 DNA: TGTGCCAGCAGCCCCGGGGAGGGGGTCGAGCAGTACTTC. The encoded protein is CASSPGEGVEQYF. The rearrangement uses TRBV6-1 and TRBJ2-7, with a possible D match to TRBD2 (7 bases). V was shortened by 6 bases and J by 6 bases, with 15 bases between the two germline ends. The CDR3 is made up of 13 amino acids. CDR1 is MNHNS, CDR2 SASEGT, per germline.

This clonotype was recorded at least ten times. The CDR3 DNA follows: TGTGCCAGCAGTGTCGTACAGGGCACAAAATCACCCCTCCACTTT. This sequence encodes CASSVVQGTKSPLHF. The rearrangement joins TRBV28 to TRBJ1-6, with TRBD1 as a possible D gene (6 bases). The V gene's germline CDR1 is MDHEN and CDR2 SYDVKM. Trimming removed 5 bases from V and 10 bases from J, with 18 bases in between. This CDR3 contains 15 residues.

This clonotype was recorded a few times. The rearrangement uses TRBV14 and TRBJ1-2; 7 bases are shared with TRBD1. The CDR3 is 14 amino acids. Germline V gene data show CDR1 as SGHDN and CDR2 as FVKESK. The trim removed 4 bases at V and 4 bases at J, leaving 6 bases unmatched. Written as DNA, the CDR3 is TGTGCCAGCAGCCCCCTCGGGACAGCCTATGGCTACACCTTC. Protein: CASSPLGTAYGYTF.

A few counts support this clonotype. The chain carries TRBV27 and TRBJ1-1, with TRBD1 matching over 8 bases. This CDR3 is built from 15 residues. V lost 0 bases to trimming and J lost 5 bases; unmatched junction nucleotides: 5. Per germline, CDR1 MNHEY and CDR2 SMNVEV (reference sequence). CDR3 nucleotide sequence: TGTGCCAGCAGTTTATCAGGGACAGGTGTGACTGAAGCTTTCTTT. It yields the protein CASSLSGTGVTEAFF.

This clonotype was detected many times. CDR3 nucleotide sequence: TGTGCCAGCAGCTTTGGACTAGCGGGAGCCGGGGAGCTGTTTTTT. This codes for CASSFGLAGAGELFF. This chain connects TRBV28 to TRBJ2-2, with TRBD2 matching 13 bases. With 6 bases clipped from V and 6 bases from J, the junction kept 4 bases outside the gene matches. The CDR3 loop spans 15 amino acids. The germline gives CDR1 MDHEN, CDR2 SYDVKM.

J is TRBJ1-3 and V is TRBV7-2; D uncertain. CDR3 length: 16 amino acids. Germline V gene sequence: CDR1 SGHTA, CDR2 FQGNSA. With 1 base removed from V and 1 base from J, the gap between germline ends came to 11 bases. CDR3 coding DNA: TGTGCCAGCAGCTTAGTGTCTCAGAGATCTGGAAACACCATATATTTT. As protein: CASSLVSQRSGNTIYF.

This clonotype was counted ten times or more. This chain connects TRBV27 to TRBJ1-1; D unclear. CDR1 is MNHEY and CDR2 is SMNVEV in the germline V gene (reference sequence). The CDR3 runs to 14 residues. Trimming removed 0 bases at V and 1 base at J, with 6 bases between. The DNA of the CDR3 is TGTGCCAGCAGTTTATCGCCAGGGAACACTGAAGCTTTCTTT. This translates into CASSLSPGNTEAFF.

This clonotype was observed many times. The CDR3 nucleotides are TGTGCCACCAGCAGAGAAGGGACTAGCGGAATCTCCTACGAGCAGTACTTC. Amino acid sequence: CATSREGTSGISYEQYF. V gene TRBV15 combines with J gene TRBJ2-7; 11 bases match TRBD2. The CDR3 contains 17 residues. The V segment lost 0 bases and the J segment 0 bases; nucleotides outside the gene matches: 4. Looked up from germline, CDR1 is LNHNV and CDR2 is YYDKDF (reference sequence). Using reference TRBV15 and TRBJ2-7 for the parts outside the CDR3, the full variable domain is DAMVIQNPRYQVTQFGKPVTLSCSQTLNHNVMYWYQQKSSQAPKLLFHYYDKDFNNEADTPDNFQSRRPNTSFCFLDIRSPGLGDTAMYLCATSREGTSGISYEQYFGPGTRLTVT.

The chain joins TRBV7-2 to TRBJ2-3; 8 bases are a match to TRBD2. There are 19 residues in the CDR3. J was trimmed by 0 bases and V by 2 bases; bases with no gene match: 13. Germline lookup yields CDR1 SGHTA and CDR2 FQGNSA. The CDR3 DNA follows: TGTGCCAGCAGCTTAAGGCAGGGCGGGAGGTTCCCTAGCACAGATACGCAGTATTTT. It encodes CASSLRQGGRFPSTDTQYF.

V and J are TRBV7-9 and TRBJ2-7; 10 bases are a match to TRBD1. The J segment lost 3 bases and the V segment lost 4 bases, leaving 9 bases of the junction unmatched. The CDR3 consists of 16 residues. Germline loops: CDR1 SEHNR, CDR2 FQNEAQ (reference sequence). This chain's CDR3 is CASSSERQGAFYEQYF. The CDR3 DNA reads TGTGCCAGCAGCTCCGAGAGACAGGGGGCTTTCTACGAGCAGTACTTC.

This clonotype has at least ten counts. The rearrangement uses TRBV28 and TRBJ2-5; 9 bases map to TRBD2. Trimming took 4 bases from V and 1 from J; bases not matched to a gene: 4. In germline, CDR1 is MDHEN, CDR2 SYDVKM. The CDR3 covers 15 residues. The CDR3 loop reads CASSSPSGIQETQYF. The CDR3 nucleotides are TGTGCCAGCAGTTCGCCTAGCGGGATCCAAGAGACCCAGTACTTC.

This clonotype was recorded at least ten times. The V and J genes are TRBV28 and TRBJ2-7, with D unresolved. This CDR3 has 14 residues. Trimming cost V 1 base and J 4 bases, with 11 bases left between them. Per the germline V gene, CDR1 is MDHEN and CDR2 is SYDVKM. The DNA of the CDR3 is TGTGCCAGCAGTTTATATGGGGATTATTACGAGCAGTACTTC. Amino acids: CASSLYGDYYEQYF.

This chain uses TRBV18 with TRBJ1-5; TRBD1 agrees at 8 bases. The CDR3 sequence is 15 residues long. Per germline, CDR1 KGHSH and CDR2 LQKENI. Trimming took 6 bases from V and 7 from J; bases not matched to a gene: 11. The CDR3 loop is CASSTTDRAGQPQHF. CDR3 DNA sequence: TGTGCCAGCTCCACAACGGACAGGGCGGGCCAGCCCCAGCATTTT.

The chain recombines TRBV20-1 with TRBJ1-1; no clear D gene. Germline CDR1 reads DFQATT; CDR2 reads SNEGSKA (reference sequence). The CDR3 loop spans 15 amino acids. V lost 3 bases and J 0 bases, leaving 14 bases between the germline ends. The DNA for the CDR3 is TGCAGTGCTAGTGATTTTGGACGCCTGAACACTGAAGCTTTCTTT. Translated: CSASDFGRLNTEAFF.

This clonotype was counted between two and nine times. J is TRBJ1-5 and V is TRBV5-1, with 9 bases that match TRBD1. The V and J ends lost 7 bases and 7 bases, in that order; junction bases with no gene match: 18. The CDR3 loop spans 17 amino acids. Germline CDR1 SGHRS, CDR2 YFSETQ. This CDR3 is CASLTGGQGYLGQPQHF. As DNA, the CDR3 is TGCGCCAGCCTAACTGGGGGACAGGGATACCTCGGACAGCCCCAGCATTTT.